The present TCR beta chain was sequenced within a study of T and B cells in COVID-19 patients. Study results and caveats: Symptomatic-phase blood samples from mildly ill patients and early samples from severe cases were scarce. At recovery TRB diversity and richness exceeded healthy donors, after highly clonal active COVID-19 repertoires. CD4+, regulatory T cell, CD8+ and sorted SARS-CoV-2-responsive or tetramer+ T cells were not yet sequenced.

From blood, about 240-550 ng of genomic DNA served as TRB template. This clonotype was counted only a few times. Antigen: not known. The V gene lost 5 bases and the J gene lost 1 base, with 7 bases spanning the gap. The germline CDR1 and CDR2 sequences are DFQATT and SNEGSKA (reference sequence). This CDR3 is built from 12 residues. TRB rearrangements were amplified by multiplex PCR with BIOMED2 TRB-A/B primers. TCRdb ran MiXCR on the multiplex PCR reads and lists one entry per CDR3 protein. The table has roughly 12,000 distinct CDR3 sequences, almost 30% seen once; the top ten hold less than 35%. The material sequenced was blood. V and J are TRBV20-1 and TRBJ2-3, with unresolved D. This receptor was taken from a human donor who had recovered from COVID-19. The CDR3 DNA follows: TGCAGTGCTCCTGTAGGCACAGATACGCAGTATTTT. Its translation is CSAPVGTDTQYF.